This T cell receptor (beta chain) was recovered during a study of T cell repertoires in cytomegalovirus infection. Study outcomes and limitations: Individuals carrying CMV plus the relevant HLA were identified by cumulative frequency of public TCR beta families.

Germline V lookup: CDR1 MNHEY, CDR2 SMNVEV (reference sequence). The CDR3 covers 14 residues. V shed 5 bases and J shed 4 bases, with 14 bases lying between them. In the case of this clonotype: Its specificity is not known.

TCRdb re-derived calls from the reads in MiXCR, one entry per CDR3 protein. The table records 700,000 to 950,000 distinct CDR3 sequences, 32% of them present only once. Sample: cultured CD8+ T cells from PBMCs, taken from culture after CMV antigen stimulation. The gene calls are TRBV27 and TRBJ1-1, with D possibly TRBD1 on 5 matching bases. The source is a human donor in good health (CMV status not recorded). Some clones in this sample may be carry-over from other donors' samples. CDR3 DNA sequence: TGTGCCAGCAGTCCGACAGCCCGGGTCACTGAAGCTTTCTTT. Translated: CASSPTARVTEAFF.